This T cell receptor beta chain was identified during a study of CXCR3-negative and CXCR3-positive naive CD8 T cells. About this clonotype: What it binds is not known.

UMI-labeled 5' RACE TRB cDNA libraries were prepared from the cells. TCRdb reprocessed the 5' RACE reads, with one entry per CDR3 protein and no DNA. The record lists about 80,000 distinct CDR3 sequences, of which the ten most abundant hold roughly 1.4%. The CDR3 contains 14 residues. Germline loops: CDR1 MNHEY, CDR2 SMNVEV (reference sequence). Overall study findings and caveats: Memory cells diverged, while naive CXCR3-positive and CXCR3-negative cells had similar TRBV-TRBJ usage. Both naive subsets had comparably high diversity; memory CD8+ cells much lower.

The CD45RO-CCR7+CD27+CD95- phenotype denoted naive CD8+ T cells. The sequence derives from a human donor in good health. Some clones in this sample may be carry-over from other donors' samples. Sequencing input: naive CXCR3- CD8+ T cells from blood. Sample subset: CD45RO-CCR7+CD27+CD95- naive CD8+ T cells lacking CXCR3 (TNR3-). V usage is TRBV27 and J usage is TRBJ2-2; TCRdb names TRBD1, which stays unverified in the absence of DNA. This CDR3 reads CASSWAGWNGELFF.